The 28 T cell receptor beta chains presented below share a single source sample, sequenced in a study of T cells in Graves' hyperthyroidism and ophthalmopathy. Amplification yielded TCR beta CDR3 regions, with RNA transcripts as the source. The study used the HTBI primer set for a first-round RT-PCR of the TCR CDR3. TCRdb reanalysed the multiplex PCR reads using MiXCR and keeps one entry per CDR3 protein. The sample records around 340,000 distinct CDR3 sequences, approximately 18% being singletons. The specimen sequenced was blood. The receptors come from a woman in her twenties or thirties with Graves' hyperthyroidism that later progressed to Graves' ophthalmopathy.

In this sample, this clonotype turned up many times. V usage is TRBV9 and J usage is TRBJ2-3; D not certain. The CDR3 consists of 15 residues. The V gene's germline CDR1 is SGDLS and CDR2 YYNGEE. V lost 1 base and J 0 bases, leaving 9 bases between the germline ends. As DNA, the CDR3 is TGTGCCAGCAGCGTACAGTCAGCTAGCACAGATACGCAGTATTTT. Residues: CASSVQSASTDTQYF.

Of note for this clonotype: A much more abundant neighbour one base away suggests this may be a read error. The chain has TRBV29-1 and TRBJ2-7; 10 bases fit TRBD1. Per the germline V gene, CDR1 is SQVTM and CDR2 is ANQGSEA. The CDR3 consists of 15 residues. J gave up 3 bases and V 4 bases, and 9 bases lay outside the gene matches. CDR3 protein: CSVALGQGGDYEQYF. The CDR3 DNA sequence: TGCAGCGTTGCCCTCGGACAGGGGGGGGACTACGAGCAGTACTTC.

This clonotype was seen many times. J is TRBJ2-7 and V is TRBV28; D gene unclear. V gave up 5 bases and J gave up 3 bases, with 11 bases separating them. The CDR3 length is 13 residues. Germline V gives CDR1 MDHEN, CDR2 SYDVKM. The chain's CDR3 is CASSTTPGYEQYF. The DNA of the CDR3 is TGTGCCAGCAGTACCACCCCAGGCTACGAGCAGTACTTC.

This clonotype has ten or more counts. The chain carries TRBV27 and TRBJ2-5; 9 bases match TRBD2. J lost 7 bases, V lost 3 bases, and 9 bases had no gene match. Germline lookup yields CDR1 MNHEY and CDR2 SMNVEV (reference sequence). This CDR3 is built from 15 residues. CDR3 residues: CASSFDAGGLGTQYF. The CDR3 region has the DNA TGTGCCAGCAGTTTCGATGCGGGGGGGCTCGGGACCCAGTACTTC.

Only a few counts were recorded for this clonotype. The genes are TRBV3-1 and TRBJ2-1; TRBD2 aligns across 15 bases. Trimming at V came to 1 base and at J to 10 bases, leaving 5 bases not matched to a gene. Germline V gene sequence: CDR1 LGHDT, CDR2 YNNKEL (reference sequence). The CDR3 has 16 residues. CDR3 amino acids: CASSQARTSGREEQFF. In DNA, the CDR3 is TGTGCCAGCAGCCAAGCCCGGACTAGCGGGAGGGAAGAGCAGTTCTTC.

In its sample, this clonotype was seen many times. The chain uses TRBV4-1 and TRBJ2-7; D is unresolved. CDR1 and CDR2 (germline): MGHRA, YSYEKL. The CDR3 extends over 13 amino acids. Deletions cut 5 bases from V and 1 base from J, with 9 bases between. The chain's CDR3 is CASSIRLSYEQYF. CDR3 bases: TGCGCCAGCAGCATCCGGCTGTCCTACGAGCAGTACTTC.

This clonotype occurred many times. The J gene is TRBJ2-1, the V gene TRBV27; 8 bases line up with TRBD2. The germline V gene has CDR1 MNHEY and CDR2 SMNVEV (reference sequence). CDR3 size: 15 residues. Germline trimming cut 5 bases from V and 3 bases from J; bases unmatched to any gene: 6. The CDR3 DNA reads TGTGCCAGCAGTAGGGGACTAGGAGGCTACAATGAGCAGTTCTTC. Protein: CASSRGLGGYNEQFF.

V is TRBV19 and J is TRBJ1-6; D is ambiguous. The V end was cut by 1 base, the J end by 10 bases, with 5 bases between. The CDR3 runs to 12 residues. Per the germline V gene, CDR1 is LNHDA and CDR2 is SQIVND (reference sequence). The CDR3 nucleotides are TGTGCCAGTAGTATAGGTCGGTCACCCCTCCACTTT. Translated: CASSIGRSPLHF. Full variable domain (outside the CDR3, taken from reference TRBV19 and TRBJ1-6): DGGITQSPKYLFRKEGQNVTLSCEQNLNHDAMYWYRQDPGQGLRLIYYSQIVNDFQKGDIAEGYSVSREKKESFPLTVTSAQKNPTAFYLCASSIGRSPLHFGNGTRLTVT.

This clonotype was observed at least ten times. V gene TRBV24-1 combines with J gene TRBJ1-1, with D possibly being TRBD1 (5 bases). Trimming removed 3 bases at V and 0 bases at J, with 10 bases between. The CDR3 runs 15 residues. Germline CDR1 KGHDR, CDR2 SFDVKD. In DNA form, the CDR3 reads TGTGCCACCAGTGATGATGACAGCCTGAACACTGAAGCTTTCTTT. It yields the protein CATSDDDSLNTEAFF.

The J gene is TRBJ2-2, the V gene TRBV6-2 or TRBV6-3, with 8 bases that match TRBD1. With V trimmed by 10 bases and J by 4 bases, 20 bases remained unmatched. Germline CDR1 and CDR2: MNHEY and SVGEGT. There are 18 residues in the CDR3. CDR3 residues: CAIPNWTGMGSGTGELFF. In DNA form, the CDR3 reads TGTGCCATCCCGAACTGGACAGGGATGGGTAGTGGCACCGGGGAGCTGTTTTTT.

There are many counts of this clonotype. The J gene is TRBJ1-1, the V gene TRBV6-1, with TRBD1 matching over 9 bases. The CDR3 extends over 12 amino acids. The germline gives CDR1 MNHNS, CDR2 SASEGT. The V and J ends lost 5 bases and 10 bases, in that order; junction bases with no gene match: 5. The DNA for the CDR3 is TGTGCCAGCAGTCCGACAGGGGGAAGAGCTTTCTTT. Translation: CASSPTGGRAFF.

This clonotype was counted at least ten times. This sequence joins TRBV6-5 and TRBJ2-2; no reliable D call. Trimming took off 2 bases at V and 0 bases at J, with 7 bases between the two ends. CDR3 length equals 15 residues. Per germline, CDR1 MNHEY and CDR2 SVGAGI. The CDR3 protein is CASSYEPANTGELFF. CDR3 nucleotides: TGTGCCAGCAGTTACGAGCCAGCGAACACCGGGGAGCTGTTTTTT.

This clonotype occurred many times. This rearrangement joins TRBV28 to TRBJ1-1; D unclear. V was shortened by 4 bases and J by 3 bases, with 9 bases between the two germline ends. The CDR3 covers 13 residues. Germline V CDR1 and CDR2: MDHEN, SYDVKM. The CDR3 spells CASSSSADTEAFF. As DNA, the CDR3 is TGTGCCAGCAGTTCGTCGGCGGACACTGAAGCTTTCTTT.

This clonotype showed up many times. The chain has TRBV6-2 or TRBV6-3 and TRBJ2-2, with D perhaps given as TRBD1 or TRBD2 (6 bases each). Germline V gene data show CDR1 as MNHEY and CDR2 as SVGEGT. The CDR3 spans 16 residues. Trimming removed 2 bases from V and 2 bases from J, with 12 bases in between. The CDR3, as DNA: TGTGCCAGCAGTTACGCCCGGGGGCCCAACACCGGGGAGCTGTTTTTT. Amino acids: CASSYARGPNTGELFF.

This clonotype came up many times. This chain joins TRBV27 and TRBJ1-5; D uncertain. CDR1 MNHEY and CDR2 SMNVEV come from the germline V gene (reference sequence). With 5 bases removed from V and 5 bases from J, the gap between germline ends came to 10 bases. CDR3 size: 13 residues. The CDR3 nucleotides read TGTGCCAGCAGTATGGCAGCGCATCAGCCCCAGCATTTT. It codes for CASSMAAHQPQHF.

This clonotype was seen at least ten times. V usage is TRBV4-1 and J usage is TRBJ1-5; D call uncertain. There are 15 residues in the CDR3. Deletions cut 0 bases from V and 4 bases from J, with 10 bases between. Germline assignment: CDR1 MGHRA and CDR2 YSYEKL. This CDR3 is CASSQDRGPNQPQHF. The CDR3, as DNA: TGCGCCAGCAGCCAAGATCGGGGTCCTAATCAGCCCCAGCATTTT.

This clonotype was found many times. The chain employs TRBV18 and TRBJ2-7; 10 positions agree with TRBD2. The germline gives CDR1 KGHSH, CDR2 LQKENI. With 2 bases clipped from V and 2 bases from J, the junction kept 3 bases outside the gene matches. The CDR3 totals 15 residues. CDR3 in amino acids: CASSPGSGRPYEQYF. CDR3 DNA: TGTGCCAGCTCACCAGGTAGCGGGAGGCCCTACGAGCAGTACTTC. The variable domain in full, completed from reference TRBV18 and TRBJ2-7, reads NAGVMQNPRHLVRRRGQEARLRCSPMKGHSHVYWYRQLPEEGLKFMVYLQKENIIDESGMPKERFSAEFPKEGPSILRIQQVVRGDSAAYFCASSPGSGRPYEQYFGPGTRLTVT.

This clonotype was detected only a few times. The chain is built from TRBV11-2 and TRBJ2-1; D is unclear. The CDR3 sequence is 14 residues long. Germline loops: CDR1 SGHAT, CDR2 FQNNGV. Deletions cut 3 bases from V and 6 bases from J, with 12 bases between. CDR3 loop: CASSFLYPPNEQFF. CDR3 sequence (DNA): TGTGCCAGCAGCTTTCTCTATCCCCCCAATGAGCAGTTCTTC.

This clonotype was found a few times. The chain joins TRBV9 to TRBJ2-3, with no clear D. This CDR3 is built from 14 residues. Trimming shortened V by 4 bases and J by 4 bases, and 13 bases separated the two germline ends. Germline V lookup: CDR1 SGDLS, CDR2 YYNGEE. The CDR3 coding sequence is TGTGCCAGCAGCACAACGGTCAGCGCAGATACGCAGTATTTT. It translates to CASSTTVSADTQYF.

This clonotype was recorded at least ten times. CDR3 bases: TGTGCCAGCAGAAGGACAGGCCAAGACTATGGCTACACCTTC. Encoded protein: CASRRTGQDYGYTF. The V gene is TRBV27, the J gene TRBJ1-2; 7 bases are a match to TRBD1. The CDR3 consists of 14 residues. Germline values: CDR1 MNHEY, CDR2 SMNVEV (reference sequence). V gave up 6 bases and J gave up 3 bases; unmatched junction bases: 7.

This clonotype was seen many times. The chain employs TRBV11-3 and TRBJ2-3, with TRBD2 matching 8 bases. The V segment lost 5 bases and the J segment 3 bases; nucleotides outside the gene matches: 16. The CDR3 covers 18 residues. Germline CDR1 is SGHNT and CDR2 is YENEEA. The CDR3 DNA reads TGTGCCAGCAGCCTTGGTTTGGGAGCGGGAGACTCAACAGATACGCAGTATTTT. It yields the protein CASSLGLGAGDSTDTQYF. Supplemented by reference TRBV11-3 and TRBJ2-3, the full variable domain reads EAGVVQSPRYKIIEKKQPVAFWCNPISGHNTLYWYLQNLGQGPELLIRYENEEAVDDSQLPKDRFSAERLKGVDSTLKIQPAELGDSAVYLCASSLGLGAGDSTDTQYFGPGTRLTVL.

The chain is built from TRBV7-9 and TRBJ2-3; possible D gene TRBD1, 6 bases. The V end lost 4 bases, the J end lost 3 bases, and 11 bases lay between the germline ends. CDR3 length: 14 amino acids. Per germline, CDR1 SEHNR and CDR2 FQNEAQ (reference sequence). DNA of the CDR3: TGTGCCAGCAGCTCCGGACAGATTACAGATACGCAGTATTTT. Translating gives CASSSGQITDTQYF.

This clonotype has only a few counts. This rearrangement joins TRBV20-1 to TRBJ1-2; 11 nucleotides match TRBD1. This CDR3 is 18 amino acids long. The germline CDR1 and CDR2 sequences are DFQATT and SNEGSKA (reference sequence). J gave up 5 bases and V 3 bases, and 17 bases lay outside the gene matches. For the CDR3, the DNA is TGCAGTGCTAGTCGGTTCGGGGAGGGACAGGGGGTAGGATATGGCTACACCTTC. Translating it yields CSASRFGEGQGVGYGYTF.

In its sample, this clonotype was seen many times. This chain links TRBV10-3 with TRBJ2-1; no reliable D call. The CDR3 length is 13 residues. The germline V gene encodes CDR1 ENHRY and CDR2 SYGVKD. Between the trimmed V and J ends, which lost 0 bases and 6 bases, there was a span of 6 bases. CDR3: CAISESGANEQFF. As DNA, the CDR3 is TGTGCCATCAGTGAGTCGGGCGCCAATGAGCAGTTCTTC.

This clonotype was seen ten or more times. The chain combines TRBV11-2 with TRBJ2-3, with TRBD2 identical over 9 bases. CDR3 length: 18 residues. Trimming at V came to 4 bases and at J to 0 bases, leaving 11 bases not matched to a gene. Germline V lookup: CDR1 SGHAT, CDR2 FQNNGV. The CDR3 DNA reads TGTGCCAGCAGCTCCTTCCGTCTTGCGGGAGGGAGCACAGATACGCAGTATTTT. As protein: CASSSFRLAGGSTDTQYF.

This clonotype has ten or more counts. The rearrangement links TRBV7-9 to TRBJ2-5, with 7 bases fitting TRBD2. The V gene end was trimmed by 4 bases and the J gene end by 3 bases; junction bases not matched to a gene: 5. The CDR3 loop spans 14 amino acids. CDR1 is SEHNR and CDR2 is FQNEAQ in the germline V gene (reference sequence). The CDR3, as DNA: TGTGCCAGCAGCTCGCGGGAGTTCGAAGAGACCCAGTACTTC. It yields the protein CASSSREFEETQYF.

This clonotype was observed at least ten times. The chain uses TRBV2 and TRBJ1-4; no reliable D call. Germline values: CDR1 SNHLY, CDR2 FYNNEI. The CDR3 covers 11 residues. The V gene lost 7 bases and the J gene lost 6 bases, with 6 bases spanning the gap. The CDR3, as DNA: TGTGCCAGCACGGGGTATGAAAAACTGTTTTTT. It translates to CASTGYEKLFF.

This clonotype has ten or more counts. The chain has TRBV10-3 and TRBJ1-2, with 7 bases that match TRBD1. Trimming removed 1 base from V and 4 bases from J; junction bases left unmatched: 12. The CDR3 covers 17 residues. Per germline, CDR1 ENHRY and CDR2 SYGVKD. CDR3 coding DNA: TGTGCCATCAGTGAGTTAGCGGGACAGCGACCTGGCTATGGCTACACCTTC. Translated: CAISELAGQRPGYGYTF.